The present TCR beta chain was sequenced within a study of blood T cell repertoires in COVID-19. Overall study: Acute and convalescent COVID-19 samples came from the United States, Italy and Spain. Sources were T cells, B-cell-depleted T cells, or PBMCs; the material itself was cDNA or gDNA.

Authors' analysis steps: Cell counts per sample came from amplifying reference gene primers. Profiled with immunoSEQ multiplex PCR; TCRdb holds only in-frame clones, not every one. The V and J calls and clone size were taken over from that table, and D and trimming were inferred from the DNA. This table holds about 22,000 clones, roughly 84% found once. Germline V gene data show CDR1 as LNHDA and CDR2 as SQIVND (reference sequence). CDR3 length equals 17 residues. The V gene lost 1 base and the J gene lost 1 base, with 14 bases spanning the gap. Source material: peripheral blood. The chain has TRBV19 and TRBJ1-5; no clear D gene. The TCR comes from a man older than 75 with active or convalescent COVID-19. This chain's CDR3 is CASSIVGRVRSNQPQHF. In DNA, the CDR3 is TGTGCCAGTAGTATAGTCGGTCGGGTTCGGAGCAATCAGCCCCAGCATTTT.